The 21 T cell receptor beta chains reported below all come from one sample, sequenced in a study of blood T cell repertoires in COVID-19. Using immunoSEQ multiplex PCR, the repertoire was profiled, and TCRdb retains in-frame clones only, with some absent. The sample has 300,000 to 400,000 clones; 85% to 90% are singletons. Source material: peripheral blood. These receptors all stem from a woman aged 25-40 years with COVID-19, enrolled during active disease.

The chain employs TRBV3-1 (or the pseudogene TRBV3-2) and TRBJ2-1; TRBD2 might be the D (5 bases). Trimming removed 1 base at V and 0 bases at J, with 10 bases between. The CDR3 sequence is 16 residues long. Per the germline V gene, CDR1 is LGHDT and CDR2 is YNNKEL (reference sequence). In nucleotides, the CDR3 is TGTGCCAGCAGCCAAGCCCAGCGGAGCTCCTACAATGAGCAGTTCTTC. As protein: CASSQAQRSSYNEQFF.

The chain recombines TRBV11-2 with TRBJ1-2, with D perhaps matching TRBD1 (5 bases). The ends were cut back, 1 base at V and 5 bases at J, with 11 bases in the middle. The germline CDR1 and CDR2 sequences are SGHAT and FQNNGV. This CDR3 is built from 14 residues. The CDR3 is CASSLGRVEYGYTF. The CDR3 nucleotides read TGTGCCAGCAGCTTAGGCAGGGTAGAATATGGCTACACCTTC.

The chain links TRBV11-2 to TRBJ1-2; TRBD1 aligns across 7 bases. CDR1 and CDR2 (germline): SGHAT, FQNNGV. The CDR3 loop spans 15 amino acids. V shed 1 base and J 3 bases; nucleotides not matched to a gene: 5. The CDR3 DNA is TGTGCCAGCAGCTTAGCAGGGACAGCACACTATGGCTACACCTTC. Encoded protein: CASSLAGTAHYGYTF. The variable domain in full, with the rest retrieved from reference TRBV11-2 and TRBJ1-2, is EAGVAQSPRYKIIEKRQSVAFWCNPISGHATLYWYQQILGQGPKLLIQFQNNGVVDDSQLPKDRFSAERLKGVDSTLKIQPAKLEDSAVYLCASSLAGTAHYGYTFGSGTRLTVV.

The CDR3 DNA reads TGTGCCTATATGGAGGGGCCCTCCTACAATGAGCAGTTCTTC. Its translation is CAYMEGPSYNEQFF. This rearrangement joins TRBV5-4 to TRBJ2-1; TRBD2 might be the D (6 bases). The CDR3 contains 14 residues. Germline V gene sequence: CDR1 SGHNT, CDR2 YYREEE (reference sequence). Trimming took 10 bases from V and 0 from J, leaving 14 bases between them. The full variable domain, its missing parts supplied by reference TRBV5-4 and TRBJ2-1, is ETGVTQSPTHLIKTRGQQVTLRCSSQSGHNTVSWYQQALGQGPQFIFQYYREEENGRGNFPPRFSGLQFPNYSSELNVNALELDDSALYLCAYMEGPSYNEQFFGPGTRLTVL.

Turning to this clone: The junction and the germline gene differ at one end; a read error may be behind it. This chain connects TRBV5-6 to TRBJ1-1; no firm D call. The CDR3 sequence is 12 residues long. In germline, CDR1 is SGHDT, CDR2 YYEEEE. The CDR3 loop reads CASSSHRRSTSF. In nucleotides, the CDR3 is TGTGCCAGCAGCTCTCACCGCAGAAGTACAAGCTTT.

The chain uses TRBV24-1 and TRBJ2-1; TRBD2 matches at 7 bases. This CDR3 has 14 residues. Trimming cost V 9 bases and J 7 bases; bases outside gene matches: 11. The germline gives CDR1 KGHDR, CDR2 SFDVKD. This CDR3 reads CATGAHGGFNEQFF. As DNA, the CDR3 is TGTGCCACCGGAGCCCACGGGGGGTTTAATGAGCAGTTCTTC.

The chain employs TRBV5-1 and TRBJ1-5, with D possibly matching TRBD1 (6 bases). Deletions cut 2 bases from V and 0 bases from J, with 12 bases between. Per the germline V gene, CDR1 is SGHRS and CDR2 is YFSETQ. The CDR3 has 16 residues. In DNA form, the CDR3 reads TGCGCCAGCAGCTTTCAGGGGCCGTATAGCAATCAGCCCCAGCATTTT. Its translation is CASSFQGPYSNQPQHF.

This chain connects TRBV2 to TRBJ1-5, with TRBD1 matching over 7 bases. CDR1 and CDR2 (germline): SNHLY, FYNNEI. V was pared by 6 bases and J by 7 bases, with 9 bases of the junction left unmatched. CDR3 length: 14 residues. The CDR3 DNA reads as TGTGCCAGCAGGGGGGACAGTTTAGACCAGCCCCAGCATTTT. This translates into CASRGDSLDQPQHF.

This chain connects TRBV19 to TRBJ1-2, with TRBD1 matching over 9 bases. The germline V gene has CDR1 LNHDA and CDR2 SQIVND (reference sequence). The CDR3 length is 15 residues. V lost 9 bases, J lost 2 bases, and 10 bases stayed unmatched. Written as DNA, the CDR3 is TGTGCCAGCACTGTACAGGGGGCGGCGAACTATGGCTACACCTTC. Protein sequence: CASTVQGAANYGYTF.

The rearrangement joins TRBV3-1 (or the pseudogene TRBV3-2) to TRBJ1-1; TRBD1 might be the D (5 bases). V lost 0 bases, J lost 1 base, and 9 bases lay in between. From germline, CDR1 is LGHDT and CDR2 YNNKEL (reference sequence). This CDR3 has 15 residues. The CDR3 here is CASSQDQGRNTEAFF. The CDR3 region has the DNA TGTGCCAGCAGCCAAGACCAGGGCAGGAACACTGAAGCTTTCTTT.

The rearrangement uses TRBV4-1 and TRBJ2-1, with 10 bases lining up with TRBD2. CDR1 is MGHRA and CDR2 is YSYEKL in the germline V gene. The V segment lost 4 bases and the J segment 6 bases; nucleotides outside the gene matches: 9. This CDR3 has 16 amino acids. The CDR3 reads CASSRKGTSAFNEQFF. As DNA, the CDR3 is TGCGCCAGCAGCCGAAAAGGGACTAGCGCTTTCAATGAGCAGTTCTTC.

The rearrangement uses TRBV19 and TRBJ1-2; tentative D call: TRBD1 (6 bases). Trimming stripped 3 bases from V and 8 bases from J, with 22 bases between. Germline V gives CDR1 LNHDA, CDR2 SQIVND (reference sequence). The length of the CDR3 is 16 residues. This CDR3 is CASSMAGGLPLEGYTF. CDR3 nucleotide sequence: TGTGCCAGTAGTATGGCGGGGGGCCTACCCCTCGAGGGCTACACCTTC.

This chain uses TRBV10-2 with TRBJ1-1, with unresolved D. Trimming removed 6 bases from V and 8 bases from J, with 10 bases in between. Germline CDR1 reads WSHSY; CDR2 reads SAAADI. CDR3 length equals 11 residues. This chain's CDR3 is CASRAHSEAFF. The CDR3 coding sequence is TGCGCCAGCAGAGCTCACTCCGAAGCTTTCTTT.

The chain has TRBV15 and TRBJ1-3; TRBD1 aligns across 10 bases. The CDR3 extends over 14 amino acids. Germline V gene sequence: CDR1 LNHNV, CDR2 YYDKDF (reference sequence). Unmatched junction bases numbered 5, after V lost 5 bases and J lost 7 bases. The DNA of the CDR3 is TGTGCCACCAGCCCGGACAGGGGGAGGAACACCATATATTTT. Amino acid sequence: CATSPDRGRNTIYF.

The V and J genes are TRBV11-2 and TRBJ2-1; the D gene is possibly TRBD2 (6 bases). V lost 1 base and J lost 2, with 9 bases in between. CDR1 SGHAT and CDR2 FQNNGV come from the germline V gene. The CDR3 is made up of 15 amino acids. CDR3 region: CASSLGSGAYNEQFF. The CDR3 DNA follows: TGTGCCAGCAGCTTAGGTAGCGGAGCCTACAATGAGCAGTTCTTC.

J is TRBJ2-1 and V is TRBV11-2; TRBD1 matches 8 bases. The CDR3 covers 18 residues. V lost 4 bases, J lost 6 bases, and 17 bases stayed unmatched. Germline values: CDR1 SGHAT, CDR2 FQNNGV. The CDR3 reads CASSSTIRTGLIGNEQFF. The CDR3 DNA is TGTGCCAGCAGCTCCACGATCCGGACAGGGTTAATTGGCAATGAGCAGTTCTTC.

Comment on this clone: At one of its ends the junction is not consistent with the germline gene, which may arise from a read error. The V gene is TRBV10-2, the J gene TRBJ2-2; 13 bases fit TRBD2. Germline CDR1 reads WSHSY; CDR2 reads SAAADI. This CDR3 is built from 17 residues. The CDR3 loop reads CASREWGLAGITGELFF. CDR3 DNA sequence: TGCGCCAGCAGAGAGTGGGGACTAGCGGGAATCACCGGGGAGCTGTTTTTT.

The chain has TRBV5-1 and TRBJ2-4; D uncertain. This CDR3 contains 13 residues. Germline-derived CDR1 and CDR2 are SGHRS and YFSETQ. Trimming pared 4 bases from V and 0 bases from J, leaving 5 bases between. The CDR3 sequence is CASSPVAKNIQYF. The DNA for the CDR3 is TGCGCCAGCAGCCCCGTAGCCAAAAACATTCAGTACTTC.

About this clone: Other DNA sequences in this specimen translate into the identical CDR3. The V gene is TRBV6-5, the J gene TRBJ2-1; D not resolved. This CDR3 comprises 10 residues. CDR1 and CDR2 from the germline V gene are MNHEY and SVGAGI. Trimming removed 8 bases from V and 6 bases from J, with 5 bases in between. CDR3 amino acids: CASGSNEQFF. The CDR3 region has the DNA TGTGCCAGCGGTAGCAATGAGCAGTTCTTC.

This chain joins TRBV3-1 (or the pseudogene TRBV3-2) and TRBJ2-4; perhaps TRBD1 as D (5 bases). Trimming took off 0 bases at V and 2 bases at J, with 17 bases between the two ends. The CDR3 runs 18 residues. Per the germline V gene, CDR1 is LGHDT and CDR2 is YNNKEL (reference sequence). This CDR3 is CASSQEMGRALSKNIQYF. In DNA form, the CDR3 reads TGTGCCAGCAGCCAAGAAATGGGCAGGGCCTTGTCCAAAAACATTCAGTACTTC.

The gene calls are TRBV29-1 and TRBJ2-6; maybe TRBD1 (5 bases). The V end lost 4 bases, the J end lost 4 bases, and 8 bases lay between the germline ends. CDR3 length equals 13 residues. Germline assignment: CDR1 SQVTM and CDR2 ANQGSEA. CDR3 loop: CSVGQSGANVLTF. CDR3 nucleotide sequence: TGCAGCGTTGGACAGAGCGGGGCCAACGTCCTGACTTTC.